Each of the 24 T cell receptor beta chains below was sequenced from the same sample in a study of blood T cell repertoires in COVID-19. This table comes from immunoSEQ multiplex PCR, and its TCRdb copy is limited to in-frame clones, with some not included. The sample records under 300,000 clones, roughly 91% being singletons. Material: peripheral blood. The receptors were gathered from a young man with COVID-19, enrolled during active disease.

The rearrangement uses TRBV20-1 and TRBJ2-3; 8 bases match TRBD2. V lost 3 bases, J lost 1 base, and 9 bases stayed unmatched. The CDR3 consists of 16 residues. Germline V gene lookup returns CDR1 DFQATT and CDR2 SNEGSKA (reference sequence). CDR3 bases: TGCAGTGCTAGTTTTAACCGGGGGGGACGCACAGATACGCAGTATTTT. Translating gives CSASFNRGGRTDTQYF.

V gene TRBV6-1 combines with J gene TRBJ1-1, with no clear D. CDR3 length: 16 amino acids. Between the trimmed V and J ends, which lost 2 bases and 0 bases, there was a span of 13 bases. Looked up from germline, CDR1 is MNHNS and CDR2 is SASEGT. The CDR3 spells CASSEIGRRMNTEAFF. Written as DNA, the CDR3 is TGTGCCAGCAGTGAAATAGGCAGGAGGATGAACACTGAAGCTTTCTTT.

The V call is TRBV27, the J call TRBJ2-1; 14 bases map to TRBD2. V gave up 5 bases and J gave up 6 bases; unmatched junction bases: 3. The germline V gene encodes CDR1 MNHEY and CDR2 SMNVEV (reference sequence). The CDR3 extends over 15 amino acids. In DNA form, the CDR3 reads TGTGCCAGCAGTCCAGGGACTAGCGGGGGCAATGAGCAGTTCTTC. Amino acid sequence: CASSPGTSGGNEQFF.

This chain joins TRBV27 and TRBJ1-5; 7 positions match TRBD1. Germline loops: CDR1 MNHEY, CDR2 SMNVEV (reference sequence). The V gene end was trimmed by 7 bases and the J gene end by 3 bases; junction bases not matched to a gene: 12. There are 16 residues in the CDR3. CDR3 region: CASTPTGFHSNQPQHF. In nucleotides, the CDR3 is TGTGCCAGCACGCCGACAGGGTTTCATTCCAATCAGCCCCAGCATTTT.

The chain combines TRBV5-1 with TRBJ1-2; possibly TRBD1 for D (6 bases). The CDR3 contains 15 residues. The V end was cut by 1 base, the J end by 8 bases, with 18 bases between. The germline CDR1 and CDR2 sequences are SGHRS and YFSETQ. CDR3 in DNA: TGCGCCAGCAGCTTGTGGGATGGGGGCGCGAAAGGCTACACCTTC. Its protein is CASSLWDGGAKGYTF.

This chain joins TRBV9 and TRBJ1-1; D remains unclear. Germline lookup yields CDR1 SGDLS and CDR2 YYNGEE. This CDR3 is built from 15 residues. With 0 bases removed from V and 11 bases from J, the gap between germline ends came to 20 bases. The CDR3 is CASSVGVGGDSKAFF. As DNA, the CDR3 is TGTGCCAGCAGCGTAGGAGTAGGTGGTGACTCGAAGGCTTTCTTT. Full variable domain (rest looked up from reference TRBV9 and TRBJ1-1): DSGVTQTPKHLITATGQRVTLRCSPRSGDLSVYWYQQSLDQGLQFLIQYYNGEERAKGNILERFSAQQFPDLHSELNLSSLELGDSALYFCASSVGVGGDSKAFFGQGTRLTVV.

About this clone: The sample holds other DNA sequences that translate to the same CDR3. This sequence joins TRBV5-1 and TRBJ1-1; D is uncertain. V lost 0 bases and J lost 2, with 8 bases in between. Germline values: CDR1 SGHRS, CDR2 YFSETQ. The CDR3 is made up of 14 amino acids. The CDR3: CASSLAAGNTEAFF. Written as DNA, the CDR3 is TGCGCCAGCAGCTTGGCGGCGGGAAACACTGAAGCTTTCTTT.

The V call is TRBV30, the J call TRBJ1-1; no definite D call. Trimming removed 0 bases from V and 1 base from J, with 9 bases in between. Germline lookup yields CDR1 GTSNPN and CDR2 SVGIG (reference sequence). The CDR3 contains 14 residues. CDR3 in DNA: TGTGCCTGGAGTGTAGCAGGAGGGAACACTGAAGCTTTCTTT. The encoded protein is CAWSVAGGNTEAFF.

The rearrangement uses TRBV7-9 and TRBJ2-7; 13 positions agree with TRBD2. CDR3 length: 19 amino acids. J was trimmed by 1 base and V by 5 bases; bases with no gene match: 14. Per the germline V gene, CDR1 is SEHNR and CDR2 is FQNEAQ (reference sequence). CDR3 protein: CASSPTSGGASKGSYEQYF. CDR3 DNA: TGTGCCAGCAGCCCAACTAGCGGGGGGGCCAGTAAGGGGTCCTACGAGCAGTACTTC.

The chain joins TRBV4-1 to TRBJ2-1; 13 nucleotides match TRBD2. The CDR3 has 19 residues. V was clipped by 1 base and J by 1 base; unmatched bases: 7. Germline V gene data show CDR1 as MGHRA and CDR2 as YSYEKL. In DNA, the CDR3 is TGCGCCAGCAGCCAAGCCCAGGGACTAGCGGGGATTTCCTACAATGAGCAGTTCTTC. Its translation: CASSQAQGLAGISYNEQFF.

The chain couples TRBV29-1 to TRBJ2-4; 10 bases are a match to TRBD1. Germline-derived CDR1 and CDR2 are SQVTM and ANQGSEA. The CDR3 runs to 12 residues. Losses at the gene ends were 7 bases for V and 7 bases for J; bases not matched to a gene: 4. CDR3 DNA sequence: TGCAGCGCCCGACAGGGGGCGAACATTCAGTACTTC. This sequence encodes CSARQGANIQYF.

V gene TRBV2 combines with J gene TRBJ2-3; 7 bases are a match to TRBD2. Germline V gene lookup returns CDR1 SNHLY and CDR2 FYNNEI. The CDR3 length is 15 residues. V lost 2 bases to trimming and J lost 4 bases; unmatched junction nucleotides: 6. The CDR3 nucleotides are TGTGCCAGCAGTGAAATGGTAGCGGGTGCAGATACGCAGTATTTT. Translation: CASSEMVAGADTQYF.

The rearrangement links TRBV6-1 to TRBJ2-5, with TRBD2 matching over 13 bases. Germline V gene data show CDR1 as MNHNS and CDR2 as SASEGT. The CDR3 loop spans 16 amino acids. V gave up 4 bases and J gave up 0 bases; unmatched junction bases: 2. The CDR3 region has the DNA TGTGCCAGCAGTGGGGGACTAGCGGGGTACCAAGAGACCCAGTACTTC. It is translated as CASSGGLAGYQETQYF.

At least ten counts were recorded for this clone. The V gene is TRBV7-9, the J gene TRBJ2-7, with 7 nucleotides matching TRBD2. Germline-derived CDR1 and CDR2 are SEHNR and FQNEAQ (reference sequence). J was trimmed by 5 bases and V by 4 bases; bases with no gene match: 11. The CDR3 spans 15 residues. CDR3 amino acids: CASSSPTSTIDEQYF. CDR3 bases: TGTGCCAGCAGCTCACCGACTAGCACGATCGACGAGCAGTACTTC.

The chain carries TRBV6-5 and TRBJ2-2; possibly TRBD1 for D (6 bases). V was shortened by 9 bases and J by 5 bases, with 19 bases between the two germline ends. The CDR3 length is 15 residues. The germline V gene encodes CDR1 MNHEY and CDR2 SVGAGI. The CDR3 bases are TGTGCCAGTCACGGCTGGTACCAGGGGACCGGGGAGCTGTTTTTT. Residues: CASHGWYQGTGELFF.

This rearrangement joins TRBV23-1 to TRBJ1-6; 7 nucleotides align to TRBD1. TRBV23-1 is an ORF for which the function is uncertain. V dropped 3 bases and J dropped 8; count of bases not matched to a gene: 10. The CDR3 is made up of 16 amino acids. In DNA form, the CDR3 reads TGCGCCAGCAGTCACCCCATGACAGGGCGGGATTCACCCCTCCACTTT. Encoded protein: CASSHPMTGRDSPLHF.

The chain couples TRBV9 to TRBJ1-5; a possible D gene is TRBD1 (6 bases). The CDR3 sequence is 13 residues long. V shed 2 bases and J shed 5 bases, with 8 bases lying between them. Germline-derived CDR1 and CDR2 are SGDLS and YYNGEE. As DNA, the CDR3 is TGTGCCAGCAGCGTCCACAGGGATCAGCCCCAGCATTTT. It specifies CASSVHRDQPQHF.

The rearrangement joins TRBV11-1 to TRBJ1-1, with 9 bases fitting TRBD1. J lost 6 bases, V lost 3 bases, and 2 bases had no gene match. Germline CDR1 reads SGHAT; CDR2 reads FQDESV (reference sequence). The CDR3 covers 13 residues. This CDR3 is CASSFDRGSEAFF. The CDR3 region has the DNA TGTGCCAGCAGCTTCGACAGGGGGTCTGAAGCTTTCTTT. Based on the CDR3 plus reference TRBV11-1 and TRBJ1-1, the full variable domain is EAEVAQSPRYKITEKSQAVAFWCDPISGHATLYWYRQILGQGPELLVQFQDESVVDDSQLPKDRFSAERLKGVDSTLKIQPAELGDSAMYLCASSFDRGSEAFFGQGTRLTVV.

The J gene is TRBJ2-3, the V gene TRBV5-1; 15 bases match TRBD2. Germline lookup yields CDR1 SGHRS and CDR2 YFSETQ. The ends lost 4 bases at V and 10 bases at J; junction bases unmatched: 13. The CDR3 covers 17 residues. The CDR3: CASSPGTSGGPPAAQYF. CDR3 nucleotide sequence: TGCGCCAGCAGCCCGGGGACTAGCGGGGGGCCTCCGGCGGCGCAGTATTTT.

In this sample, this clone turned up once. The CDR3 DNA follows: TGTGCCAGCAGCAGGAGGTATGGTGACTATGGCTACACCTTC. Residues: CASSRRYGDYGYTF. The chain links TRBV6-5 to TRBJ1-2, with D hard to call. This CDR3 is 14 amino acids long. CDR1 and CDR2 (germline): MNHEY, SVGAGI. V dropped 6 bases and J dropped 3 bases, with 14 bases sitting between them.

V gene TRBV3-1 (or the pseudogene TRBV3-2) combines with J gene TRBJ1-1; possible D gene TRBD1, 5 bases. Trimming took 5 bases from V and 0 from J, leaving 25 bases between them. The CDR3 runs to 19 residues. CDR1 LGHDT and CDR2 YNNKEL come from the germline V gene (reference sequence). The CDR3 spells CASSARQWTGVAMNTEAFF. DNA for the CDR3: TGTGCCAGCAGCGCCCGCCAATGGACGGGGGTGGCAATGAACACTGAAGCTTTCTTT.

V and J are TRBV19 and TRBJ2-1; D is possibly TRBD1 (6 bases). Germline loops: CDR1 LNHDA, CDR2 SQIVND (reference sequence). The CDR3 consists of 16 residues. V was clipped by 1 base and J by 0 bases, with 10 bases between them. This CDR3 is CASSIGGRISYNEQFF. DNA for the CDR3: TGTGCCAGTAGTATAGGGGGGCGTATCTCCTACAATGAGCAGTTCTTC.

The V gene is TRBV5-1, the J gene TRBJ2-3, with TRBD1 matching 8 bases. Germline CDR1 reads SGHRS; CDR2 reads YFSETQ. The length of the CDR3 is 13 residues. J was trimmed by 6 bases and V by 0 bases; bases with no gene match: 0. CDR3: CASSLGTGDTQYF. For the CDR3, the DNA is TGCGCCAGCAGCTTGGGGACAGGGGATACGCAGTATTTT.

V gene TRBV30 combines with J gene TRBJ1-1; no reliable D call. The CDR3 is 14 residues long. Trimming removed 4 bases at V and 1 base at J, with 13 bases between. Germline loops: CDR1 GTSNPN, CDR2 SVGIG (reference sequence). The CDR3 nucleotides are TGTGCCTGGACTACCGGTAGAGGGAACACTGAAGCTTTCTTT. Residues: CAWTTGRGNTEAFF.